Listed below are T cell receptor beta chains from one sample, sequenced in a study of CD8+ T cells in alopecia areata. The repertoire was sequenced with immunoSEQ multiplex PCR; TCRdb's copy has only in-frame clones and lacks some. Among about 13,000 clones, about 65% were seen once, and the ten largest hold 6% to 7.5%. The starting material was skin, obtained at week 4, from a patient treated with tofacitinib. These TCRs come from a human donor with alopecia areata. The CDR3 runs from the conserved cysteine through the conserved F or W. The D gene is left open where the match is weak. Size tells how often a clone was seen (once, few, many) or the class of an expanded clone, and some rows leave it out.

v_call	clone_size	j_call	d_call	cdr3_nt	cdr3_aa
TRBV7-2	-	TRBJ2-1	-	TGTGCCAGCAGCGCTTCCGGGGGCCTCCAGTTCTTC	CASSASGGLQFF
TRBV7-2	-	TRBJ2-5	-	TGTGCCAGCAGCTTAAGGTTAGAGACCCAGTACTTC	CASSLRLETQYF
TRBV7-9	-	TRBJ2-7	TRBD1	TGTGCCAGCAGCTCACGGACAGGGGAGTCCTACGAGCAGTACTTC	CASSSRTGESYEQYF
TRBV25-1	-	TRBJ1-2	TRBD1	TGTGCCAGCAGCCGGACAGGGTTTGGCTACACCTTC	CASSRTGFGYTF
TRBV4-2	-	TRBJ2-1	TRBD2	TGTGCCAGCAGCTCAGGACTAGAAATCTACAATGAGCAGTTCTTC	CASSSGLEIYNEQFF
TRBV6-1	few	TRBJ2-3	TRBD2	TGTGCCAGCAGTGAAATTAGGACTAGCGGGGATACGCAGTATTTT	CASSEIRTSGDTQYF
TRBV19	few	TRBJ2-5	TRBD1	TGTGCCACTGGGGCAGGGGGCGAGACCCAGTACTTC	CATGAGGETQYF
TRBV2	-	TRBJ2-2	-	TGTGCCAGCAGTGTATCACAGGGAGGGACCGGGGAGCTGTTTTTT	CASSVSQGGTGELFF
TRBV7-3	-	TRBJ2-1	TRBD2	TGTGCCAGCAGCTTAAGCGGGGGGCCCGGGAATGAGCAGTTCTTC	CASSLSGGPGNEQFF
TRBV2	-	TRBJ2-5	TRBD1	TGTGCCAGTCGACGGACAGGGGTAGGCGGGGAGACCCAGTACTTC	CASRRTGVGGETQYF
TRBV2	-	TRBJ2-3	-	TGTGCCAGCAGGCGGGGACACACAGATACGCAGTATTTT	CASRRGHTDTQYF
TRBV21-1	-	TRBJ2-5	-	TGTGCCAGCAGCACGGACAGGGGCGTACAAGAGACCCAGTACTTC	CASSTDRGVQETQYF
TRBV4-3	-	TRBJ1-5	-	TGCGCCAGCAGCCAAGAATGGTTGGCAGGCAATCAGCCCCAGCATTTT	CASSQEWLAGNQPQHF
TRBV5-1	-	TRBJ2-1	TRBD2	TGCGCCAGCAGCCCTTTGCCTAGCGGGGGGGCCCTCGTTGAGCAGTTCTTC	CASSPLPSGGALVEQFF
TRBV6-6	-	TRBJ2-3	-	TGTGCCAGCTCGGGGGCCATGATAGATACGCAGTATTTT	CASSGAMIDTQYF
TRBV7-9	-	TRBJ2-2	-	TGTGCCAGCAGCGGATACACCGGGGAGCTGTTTTTT	CASSGYTGELFF
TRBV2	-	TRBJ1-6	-	TGTGCCAGCAGAGACTCTCAATTCCAGAATTCACCCCTCCACTTT	CASRDSQFQNSPLHF
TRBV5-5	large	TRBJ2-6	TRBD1	TGTGCCAGCAGCCGTGGACAGGGGGAGTCTGGGGCCAACGTCCTGACTTTC	CASSRGQGESGANVLTF
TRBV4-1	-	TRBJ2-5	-	TGCGCCAGCAGCCAAGACCGGGCCCCATGGGAAGAGACCCAGTACTTC	CASSQDRAPWEETQYF
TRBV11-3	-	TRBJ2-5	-	TGTGCCAGCAGCTTAGGTCTAGCGCCCCAAGAGACCCAGTACTTC	CASSLGLAPQETQYF
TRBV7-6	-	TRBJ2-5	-	TGTGCCAGCAGCTTAAGGCGAGGGGCCCTACAAGAGACCCAGTACTTC	CASSLRRGALQETQYF
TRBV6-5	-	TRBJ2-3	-	TGTGCCAGCAGTTACTCGGGGCAGAGCACAGATACGCAGTATTTT	CASSYSGQSTDTQYF
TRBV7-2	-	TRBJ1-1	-	TGTGCCAGCAGCTTGGGGGAAAGTGAAGCTTTCTTT	CASSLGESEAFF
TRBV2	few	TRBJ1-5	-	TGTGCCAGCAGACCATATCAGGGGAGCAATCAGCCCCAGCATTTT	CASRPYQGSNQPQHF
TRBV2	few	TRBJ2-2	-	TGTGCCAGCAAAGGGGGGTCGGGGAACACCGGGGAGCTGTTTTTT	CASKGGSGNTGELFF
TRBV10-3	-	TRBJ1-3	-	TGTGCCATCAGTGAGTACTCCTCTGGAAACACCATATATTTT	CAISEYSSGNTIYF
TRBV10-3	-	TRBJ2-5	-	TGTGCCATCACAGGAGCTCAGGAGGAGGCCCAGTACTTC	CAITGAQEEAQYF
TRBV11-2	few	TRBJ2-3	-	TGTGCCAGCAGCTTATACGGCTCGAAAACCATAGATACGCAGTATTTT	CASSLYGSKTIDTQYF
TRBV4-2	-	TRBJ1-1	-	TGTGCCAGCAGCCAAGTCGGACTTTCGAACACTGAAGCTTTCTTT	CASSQVGLSNTEAFF
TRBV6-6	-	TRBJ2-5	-	TGTGCCAGCAGTTACGGCCAGGAGACCCAGTACTTC	CASSYGQETQYF
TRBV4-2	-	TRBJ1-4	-	TGTGCCAGCAGCCAAGGTCCGATTCTGTTTTTT	CASSQGPILFF
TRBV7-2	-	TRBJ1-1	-	TGTGCCAGCAGCGCCGGGGGACCCCGGGAGACTGAAGCTTTCTTT	CASSAGGPRETEAFF
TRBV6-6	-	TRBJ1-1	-	TGTGCCAGCAGTTACGCCACGGACAGTGGCACTGAAGCTTTCTTT	CASSYATDSGTEAFF
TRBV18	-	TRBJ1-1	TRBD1	TGTGCCAGCTCACCGGGACAGTTTTCAGCTTTCTTT	CASSPGQFSAFF
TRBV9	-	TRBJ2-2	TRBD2	TGTGCCAGCAGCGTACAAAGCGGGGGAGGTACCGGGGAGCTGTTTTTT	CASSVQSGGGTGELFF
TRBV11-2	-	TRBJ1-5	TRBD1	TGTGCCAGCAGCTTAGGACAGGGGTACAATCAGCCCCAGCATTTT	CASSLGQGYNQPQHF
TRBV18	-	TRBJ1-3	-	TGTGCCAGCTCACCGGGTTTAGGACGGCACTCTGGAAACACCATATATTTT	CASSPGLGRHSGNTIYF
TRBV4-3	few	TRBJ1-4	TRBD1	TGCGCCAGCAGCCAAGAGTCCCTCGACAGGGGTATTATTTTCTCTGAAAAACTGTTTTTT	CASSQESLDRGIIFSEKLFF
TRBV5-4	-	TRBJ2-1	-	TGTGCCAGCAGCTTGGATTTGGGGTTCAACAATGAGCAGTTCTTC	CASSLDLGFNNEQFF
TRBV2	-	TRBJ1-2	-	TGTGCCAGCAGTGCCCAGACAGTTAACTATGGCTACACCTTC	CASSAQTVNYGYTF
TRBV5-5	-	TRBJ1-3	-	TGTGCCAGCAGCATCAGGACCGGAGAGGCTGGAAACACCATATATTTT	CASSIRTGEAGNTIYF
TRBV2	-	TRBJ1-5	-	TGTGCCAGCAGTGATTGGGGCAGCAATCAGCCCCAGCATTTT	CASSDWGSNQPQHF
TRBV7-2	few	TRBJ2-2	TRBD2	TGTGCCAGCAGCCCCCGGGACTACACGAACACCGGGGAGCTGTTTTTT	CASSPRDYTNTGELFF
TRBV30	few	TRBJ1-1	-	TGTGCCTGGAGTGTTTCTGGAGGCACTGAAGCTTTCTTT	CAWSVSGGTEAFF
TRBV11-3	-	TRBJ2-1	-	TGTGCCAGCAGCCCAGGCGCGGGTGAGCAGTTCTTC	CASSPGAGEQFF
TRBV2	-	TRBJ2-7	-	TGTGCCAGCGCCTCATATGGTCGTCCTTCCTACGAGCAGTACTTC	CASASYGRPSYEQYF
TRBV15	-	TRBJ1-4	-	TGTGCCACCAGCCGTTCACGGGGAACTAATGAAAAACTGTTTTTT	CATSRSRGTNEKLFF
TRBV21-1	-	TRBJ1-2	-	TGTGCCAGCATAGATGGGGGCAGATCCTTTAACTATGGCTACACCTTC	CASIDGGRSFNYGYTF
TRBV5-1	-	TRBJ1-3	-	TGCGCCAGCAGCTTGTCTCCAGGGCCGTCTGGAAACACCATATATTTT	CASSLSPGPSGNTIYF